The 28 T cell receptor beta chains reported below all come from one sample, sequenced in a study of CD8 T cells in ankylosing spondylitis. General study points: Among TCR beta sequences, a motif of under ten highly homologous variants appeared characteristic of ankylosing spondylitis blood.

Their recognized antigens are unknown. TCRdb analysed the 5' RACE reads with MiXCR anew, one entry per CDR3 protein. The sample includes some 220,000 distinct CDR3 sequences, 7% to 8% seen only once; the top ten take 14%. Sequenced input: blood, either unsorted or a sorted T cell fraction (not recorded which). These receptors all come from a male donor with ankylosing spondylitis.

This clonotype was picked up many times. The gene calls are TRBV6-5 and TRBJ1-2, with D possibly matching TRBD1 (5 bases). Germline V gene data show CDR1 as MNHEY and CDR2 as SVGAGI. V was clipped by 2 bases and J by 8 bases, with 15 bases between them. The CDR3 runs 14 residues. The CDR3 reads CASSYGTGSLGYTF. In DNA, the CDR3 is TGTGCCAGCAGTTACGGGACGGGCTCCTTGGGCTACACCTTC.

This clonotype has a count of ten or more. The rearrangement links TRBV27 to TRBJ1-1; D gene ambiguous. Trimming stripped 2 bases from V and 3 bases from J, with 10 bases between. Germline V lookup: CDR1 MNHEY, CDR2 SMNVEV (reference sequence). The CDR3 has 14 amino acids. The CDR3 spells CASSLEGRYTEAFF. CDR3 coding DNA: TGTGCCAGCAGTTTAGAGGGAAGGTACACTGAAGCTTTCTTT.

This clonotype appeared many times. V and J are TRBV7-2 and TRBJ2-1, with TRBD2 matching over 11 bases. The trim removed 6 bases at V and 4 bases at J, leaving 5 bases unmatched. The CDR3 contains 15 residues. The germline V gene encodes CDR1 SGHTA and CDR2 FQGNSA. The CDR3 bases are TGTGCCAGCAGACTGACTAGCGGGGTTTACAATGAGCAGTTCTTC. Translated, it gives CASRLTSGVYNEQFF.

This clonotype was found many times. The gene calls are TRBV2 and TRBJ1-5, with D possibly matching TRBD1 (6 bases). The CDR3 length is 15 residues. CDR1 and CDR2 from the germline V gene are SNHLY and FYNNEI. V shed 5 bases and J shed 0 bases, with 11 bases lying between them. DNA for the CDR3: TGTGCCAGCAGTACCGGGACATATAGCAATCAGCCCCAGCATTTT. It codes for CASSTGTYSNQPQHF. Complete variable domain (other parts from reference TRBV2 and TRBJ1-5): EPEVTQTPSHQVTQMGQEVILRCVPISNHLYFYWYRQILGQKVEFLVSFYNNEISEKSEIFDDQFSVERPDGSNFTLKIRSTKLEDSAMYFCASSTGTYSNQPQHFGDGTRLSIL.

This clonotype occurred many times. The chain links TRBV10-3 to TRBJ2-2; 7 bases align to TRBD1. Trimming cost V 3 bases and J 5 bases; bases outside gene matches: 9. CDR3 size: 16 residues. Germline V lookup: CDR1 ENHRY, CDR2 SYGVKD. The CDR3 protein is CAISDPPTGRTGELFF. In DNA, the CDR3 is TGTGCCATCAGTGACCCCCCGACAGGGCGAACCGGGGAGCTGTTTTTT.

The chain couples TRBV5-6 to TRBJ2-7; no clear D gene. The CDR3 contains 13 residues. V gave up 2 bases and J gave up 6 bases, with 12 bases separating them. The V gene's germline CDR1 is SGHDT and CDR2 YYEEEE. CDR3 nucleotides: TGTGCCAGCAGCTTTGGGCTCCCCTGCGAGCAGTACTTC. The encoded protein is CASSFGLPCEQYF.

This clonotype has ten or more counts. The gene calls are TRBV2 and TRBJ2-3; 9 bases line up with TRBD2. Germline V gene data show CDR1 as SNHLY and CDR2 as FYNNEI. J lost 5 bases, V lost 3 bases, and 18 bases had no gene match. This CDR3 region has 19 residues. The CDR3 DNA reads as TGTGCCAGCAGTGAGATTCGAGCGGGAGGCCCCAACGGACGAGATACGCAGTATTTT. Its protein product is CASSEIRAGGPNGRDTQYF.

This clonotype was seen at least ten times. The chain combines TRBV7-9 with TRBJ1-1, with a tentative D call TRBD1 (5 bases). This CDR3 has 15 amino acids. Germline CDR1 SEHNR, CDR2 FQNEAQ (reference sequence). Trimming took off 5 bases at V and 7 bases at J, with 20 bases between the two ends. CDR3: CASSRVDDQRGEAFF. The CDR3 coding sequence is TGTGCCAGCAGCCGCGTAGACGACCAGAGGGGTGAAGCTTTCTTT.

The chain couples TRBV28 to TRBJ2-2; D remains ambiguous. The CDR3 loop spans 14 amino acids. Germline CDR1 reads MDHEN; CDR2 reads SYDVKM. The CDR3: CENGPGMHTGELFF. The CDR3 DNA reads as TGTGAGAACGGGCCAGGAATGCACACCGGGGAGCTGTTTTTT.

This chain uses TRBV29-1 with TRBJ2-7, with 8 bases matching TRBD1. The V segment lost 6 bases and the J segment 3 bases; nucleotides outside the gene matches: 10. Looked up from germline, CDR1 is SQVTM and CDR2 is ANQGSEA. This CDR3 has 14 residues. The CDR3 loop reads CSVTGGDRVYEQYF. In nucleotides, the CDR3 is TGCAGCGTAACAGGGGGAGACCGTGTCTACGAGCAGTACTTC.

This clonotype has at least ten counts. The rearrangement joins TRBV29-1 to TRBJ2-7, with D unclear. Germline CDR1 is SQVTM and CDR2 is ANQGSEA. This CDR3 has 11 amino acids. The V gene lost 4 bases and the J gene lost 3 bases, with 7 bases spanning the gap. DNA for the CDR3: TGCAGCGTTGTTAATGGCTACGAGCAGTACTTC. Amino acids: CSVVNGYEQYF.

The table lists this clonotype with many counts. The gene calls are TRBV28 and TRBJ2-4; 8 bases match TRBD2. Germline-derived CDR1 and CDR2 are MDHEN and SYDVKM. The CDR3 extends over 15 amino acids. V shed 5 bases, J shed 7 bases, and the junction held 10 bases outside the gene matches. The DNA of the CDR3 is TGTGCCAGCAGTAACCCGGGACGGGAGGGGAACATTCAGTACTTC. Translation gives CASSNPGREGNIQYF. Drawing the rest from reference TRBV28 and TRBJ2-4, the complete variable domain is DVKVTQSSRYLVKRTGEKVFLECVQDMDHENMFWYRQDPGLGLRLIYFSYDVKMKEKGDIPEGYSVSREKKERFSLILESASTNQTSMYLCASSNPGREGNIQYFGAGTRLSVL.

This clonotype was detected many times. CDR3 nucleotides: TGTGCCAGCAGCCGGGAGGGCTTTCGTGAGCAGTTCTTC. Translating gives CASSREGFREQFF. This chain uses TRBV2 with TRBJ2-1, with TRBD2 matching over 8 bases. V lost 6 bases to trimming and J lost 9 bases; unmatched junction nucleotides: 7. Per the germline V gene, CDR1 is SNHLY and CDR2 is FYNNEI. The CDR3 length is 13 residues.

There are a few counts of this clonotype. The rearrangement links TRBV7-9 to TRBJ2-1; weak D call: TRBD1 (6 bases). The length of the CDR3 is 14 residues. CDR1 SEHNR and CDR2 FQNEAQ come from the germline V gene (reference sequence). V gave up 1 base and J gave up 9 bases, with 13 bases separating them. Written as DNA, the CDR3 is TGTGCCAGCAGCTTAGACGCTACAGGGACTGAGCAGTTCTTC. Translated: CASSLDATGTEQFF.

Ten or more counts support this clonotype. The rearrangement joins TRBV10-2 to TRBJ1-2; D is perhaps TRBD1 (5 bases). The length of the CDR3 is 12 residues. The germline V and J ends were trimmed by 3 bases and 8 bases, with 10 bases remaining between them. Germline CDR1 and CDR2: WSHSY and SAAADI. DNA of the CDR3: TGCGCCAGCAGTGACAGGGCGGGCGGCTACACCTTC. Amino acids: CASSDRAGGYTF.

This clonotype was seen ten or more times. The rearrangement links TRBV28 to TRBJ2-7; D unresolved. CDR3 length: 14 amino acids. V lost 2 bases, J lost 0 bases, and 8 bases lay in between. CDR1 is MDHEN and CDR2 is SYDVKM in the germline V gene. In DNA form, the CDR3 reads TGTGCCAGCAGTTTAGCTAGACGCTCCTACGAGCAGTACTTC. It translates to CASSLARRSYEQYF.

The sample holds many counts of this clonotype. The chain employs TRBV4-1 and TRBJ2-1; D ambiguous. The germline V and J ends were trimmed by 0 bases and 0 bases, with 9 bases remaining between them. The CDR3 runs 16 residues. Germline CDR1 is MGHRA and CDR2 is YSYEKL. The chain's CDR3 is CASSQESLSSYNEQFF. In nucleotides, the CDR3 is TGCGCCAGCAGCCAAGAGAGTCTGAGCTCCTACAATGAGCAGTTCTTC.

V gene TRBV11-1 combines with J gene TRBJ2-7; a possible D gene is TRBD1 (6 bases). V was shortened by 5 bases and J by 0 bases, with 14 bases between the two germline ends. The germline V gene encodes CDR1 SGHAT and CDR2 FQDESV (reference sequence). This CDR3 has 15 residues. The CDR3 DNA follows: TGTGCCAGCAGCCTTGGCCCGACAGGCTCCTACGAGCAGTACTTC. Its protein product is CASSLGPTGSYEQYF.

There are many counts of this clonotype. The chain combines TRBV7-6 with TRBJ2-1, with TRBD2 matching 11 bases. The CDR3 sequence is 16 residues long. CDR1 and CDR2 from the germline V gene are SGHVS and FNYEAQ. V was pared by 6 bases and J by 1 base, with 5 bases of the junction left unmatched. The CDR3 bases are TGTGCCAGCAGTAGAACTAGCGGGAGATCCTACAATGAGCAGTTCTTC. This gives the protein CASSRTSGRSYNEQFF.

This rearrangement joins TRBV6-6 to TRBJ1-1; D remains unclear. The V end was cut by 0 bases, the J end by 7 bases, with 9 bases between. CDR3 length: 13 residues. Germline values: CDR1 MNHNY, CDR2 SVGAGI (reference sequence). CDR3 loop: CASSYSPYSEAFF. CDR3 bases: TGTGCCAGCAGTTACTCCCCCTACAGTGAAGCTTTCTTT.

The sample holds many counts of this clonotype. This chain links TRBV7-9 with TRBJ2-5; 8 bases align to TRBD2. Germline-derived CDR1 and CDR2 are SEHNR and FQNEAQ (reference sequence). J was trimmed by 1 base and V by 1 base; bases with no gene match: 8. The CDR3 consists of 17 residues. The CDR3 loop is CASSLVQRGRSQETQYF. The CDR3 DNA reads as TGTGCCAGCAGCTTAGTCCAGCGGGGGAGATCCCAAGAGACCCAGTACTTC.

This clonotype was found many times. The chain has TRBV9 and TRBJ1-2; 8 positions match TRBD1. V gave up 3 bases and J gave up 8 bases; unmatched junction bases: 15. CDR1 is SGDLS, CDR2 YYNGEE, per germline. The CDR3 is 16 residues long. The chain's CDR3 is CASSAGQGAVYRGYTF. For the CDR3, the DNA is TGTGCCAGCAGCGCCGGACAGGGAGCCGTCTATCGAGGCTACACCTTC.

This clonotype was picked up a small number of times. The chain has TRBV6-2 or TRBV6-3 and TRBJ2-1; D gene uncertain. The ends were cut back, 10 bases at V and 5 bases at J, with 15 bases in the middle. The germline V gene has CDR1 MNHEY and CDR2 SVGEGT. The CDR3 length is 13 residues. CDR3 bases: TGTGCCATTTCGCTAGGGAAAAACAATGAGCAGTTCTTC. Translation gives CAISLGKNNEQFF.

The chain recombines TRBV30 with TRBJ2-2; D gene uncertain. Germline-derived CDR1 and CDR2 are GTSNPN and SVGIG (reference sequence). The CDR3 has 11 amino acids. V lost 5 bases and J 6 bases, leaving 7 bases between the germline ends. DNA for the CDR3: TGTGCCTGGGGGTACGCCGGGGAGCTGTTTTTT. Its protein is CAWGYAGELFF. The full variable domain, in which reference TRBV30 and TRBJ2-2 provide the parts outside the CDR3, is SQTIHQWPATLVQPVGSPLSLECTVEGTSNPNLYWYRQAAGRGLQLLFYSVGIGQISSEVPQNLSASRPQDRQFILSSKKLLLSDSGFYLCAWGYAGELFFGEGSRLTVL.

In its sample, this clonotype was seen many times. This chain connects TRBV11-2 to TRBJ1-3; D gene ambiguous. V lost 4 bases, J lost 0 bases, and 16 bases lay in between. This CDR3 region has 17 residues. The germline gives CDR1 SGHAT, CDR2 FQNNGV. The CDR3 is CASSSPRSRLSGNTIYF. The CDR3 DNA sequence: TGTGCCAGCAGCTCACCCCGGTCCCGACTCTCTGGAAACACCATATATTTT.

The chain couples TRBV7-2 to TRBJ2-7, with 9 positions matching TRBD1. CDR1 SGHTA and CDR2 FQGNSA come from the germline V gene. The CDR3 has 16 amino acids. Trimming at V came to 5 bases and at J to 0 bases, leaving 8 bases not matched to a gene. CDR3 sequence reads: CASSPRTGVSSYEQYF. The DNA of the CDR3 is TGTGCCAGCAGCCCCCGGACAGGGGTAAGCTCCTACGAGCAGTACTTC.

This clonotype was picked up many times. The chain couples TRBV3-1 to TRBJ2-3; D gene unclear. CDR3 length equals 12 residues. The ends were cut back, 6 bases at V and 1 base at J, with 5 bases in the middle. CDR1 and CDR2 (germline): LGHDT, YNNKEL (reference sequence). This chain's CDR3 is CASRSGTDTQYF. The DNA of the CDR3 is TGTGCCAGCAGATCAGGCACAGATACGCAGTATTTT.

This clonotype was observed many times. The J gene is TRBJ1-1, the V gene TRBV29-1, with TRBD1 as a possible D gene (5 bases). CDR3 size: 16 residues. The V and J ends lost 1 base and 0 bases respectively, with 15 bases between them. Germline assignment: CDR1 SQVTM and CDR2 ANQGSEA. The CDR3 protein is CSVEGAKGTLNTEAFF. The CDR3 nucleotides read TGCAGCGTTGAAGGGGCAAAGGGGACCTTGAACACTGAAGCTTTCTTT.